The 7 T cell receptor beta chains below were found in one sample sequenced in a study of control samples from healthy donors and cancer patients. Generated by immunoSEQ multiplex PCR, the TCRdb table keeps only in-frame clones and is missing some. The table shows about 180,000 clones, with around nine tenths occurring only once. The sequenced sample consisted of blood. Receptors originate from a man aged 25 to 40 in good health.

The chain carries TRBV15 and TRBJ2-1; TRBD2 aligns across 8 bases. V dropped 3 bases and J dropped 8; count of bases not matched to a gene: 12. The CDR3 totals 16 residues. The germline CDR1 and CDR2 sequences are LNHNV and YYDKDF (reference sequence). This chain's CDR3 is CATSRGSREGHYEQFF. For the CDR3, the DNA is TGTGCCACCAGCAGGGGATCACGGGAGGGCCATTATGAGCAGTTCTTC.

DNA of the CDR3: TGTGCCTGGAGTGTAACGCGGGGGGGCTCGGTTCAGTACTTC. This encodes CAWSVTRGGSVQYF. This chain joins TRBV30 and TRBJ2-7; 9 bases are a match to TRBD2. CDR1 is GTSNPN and CDR2 is SVGIG in the germline V gene (reference sequence). The CDR3 extends over 14 amino acids. Germline trimming cut 0 bases from V and 10 bases from J; bases unmatched to any gene: 10.

This clone has only one observation. V gene TRBV30 combines with J gene TRBJ2-7, with D unclear. Between the trimmed V and J ends, which lost 5 bases and 4 bases, there was a span of 9 bases. CDR1 and CDR2 (germline): GTSNPN, SVGIG (reference sequence). The CDR3 covers 11 residues. As DNA, the CDR3 is TGTGCCTGGGCCCGTGGGTACGAGCAGTACTTC. It is translated as CAWARGYEQYF.

The DNA for the CDR3 is TGTGCCAGCAGCTTACAGGGTGGGGTCGACGAGCAGTACTTC. As protein: CASSLQGGVDEQYF. The V and J genes are TRBV7-4 and TRBJ2-7, with a weak D call TRBD1 (5 bases). The CDR3 sequence is 14 residues long. CDR1 and CDR2 (germline): SGHVT, SQSDAQ. Trimming took off 2 bases at V and 5 bases at J, with 13 bases between the two ends.

J is TRBJ1-1 and V is TRBV2; no definite D call. CDR3 size: 13 residues. The germline V gene has CDR1 SNHLY and CDR2 FYNNEI. V lost 4 bases and J lost 0, with 6 bases in between. The CDR3 sequence: CASSATLNTEAFF. CDR3 sequence (DNA): TGTGCCAGCAGTGCAACCTTGAACACTGAAGCTTTCTTT.

The chain recombines TRBV5-6 with TRBJ1-2; D ambiguous. The germline V and J ends were trimmed by 2 bases and 13 bases, with 18 bases remaining between them. The germline V gene encodes CDR1 SGHDT and CDR2 YYEEEE. There are 13 residues in the CDR3. CDR3 DNA sequence: TGTGCCAGCAGCTTCCCCGACGGGGAGCGAGGCACCTTC. Translating it yields CASSFPDGERGTF.

As to this clone: Other DNA sequences in the sample encode the same CDR3. The rearrangement joins TRBV28 to TRBJ1-2; D remains ambiguous. Between the trimmed V and J ends, which lost 3 bases and 1 base, there was a span of 6 bases. Germline-derived CDR1 and CDR2 are MDHEN and SYDVKM. The CDR3 is 13 residues long. For the CDR3, the DNA is TGTGCCAGCAGTTTGGGCAGTAACTATGGCTACACCTTC. Its translation is CASSLGSNYGYTF.